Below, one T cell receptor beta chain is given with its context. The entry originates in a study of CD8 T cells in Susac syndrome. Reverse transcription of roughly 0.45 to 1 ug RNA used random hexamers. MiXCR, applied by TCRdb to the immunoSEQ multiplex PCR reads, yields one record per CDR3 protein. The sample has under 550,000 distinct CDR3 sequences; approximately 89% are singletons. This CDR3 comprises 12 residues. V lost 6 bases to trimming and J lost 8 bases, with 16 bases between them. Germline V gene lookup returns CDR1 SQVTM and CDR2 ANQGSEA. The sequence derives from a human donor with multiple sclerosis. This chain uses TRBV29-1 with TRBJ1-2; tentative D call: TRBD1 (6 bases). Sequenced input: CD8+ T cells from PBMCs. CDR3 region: CSVVTGGEGYTF. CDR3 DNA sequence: TGCAGCGTCGTTACGGGGGGCGAAGGCTACACCTTC. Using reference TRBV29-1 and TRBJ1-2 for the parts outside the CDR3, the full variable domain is SAVISQKPSRDICQRGTSLTIQCQVDSQVTMMFWYRQQPGQSLTLIATANQGSEATYESGFVIDKFPISRPNLTFSTLTVSNMSPEDSSIYLCSVVTGGEGYTFGSGTRLTVV.